This is a list of T cell receptor beta chains from one sample in a study of shared clonotypes between healthy human individuals. Produced via immunoSEQ multiplex PCR; TCRdb's table is partial and in-frame only. The sample records over 850,000 clones, about four fifths being singletons. Source material: memory CD4+ T cells from PBMCs. These TCRs come from a man younger than 35 in good health. Some clones in this sample may be carry-over from other donors' samples. CDR3s include the opening cysteine and the closing phenylalanine or tryptophan. The D gene is left open where the match is weak. A clone size is listed for some rows: how often the clone was seen (once, few, many), or a class if it is expanded.

v_call,j_call,d_call,clone_size,cdr3_nt,cdr3_aa
TRBV4-3,TRBJ1-3,NA,once,TGCGCCAGCAGCCAAGGCGGCAGCTACGGAAACACCATATATTTT,CASSQGGSYGNTIYF
TRBV7-6,TRBJ1-1,NA,NA,TGTGCCAGCAGCGGGCGTATGGGAACCCGATTCACTTTCTTT,CASSGRMGTRFTFF
TRBV5-4,TRBJ1-3,NA,NA,TGTGCCAGCAGCCTAAGGACAGCTCACTCTGGAAACACCATATATTTT,CASSLRTAHSGNTIYF
TRBV7-8,TRBJ2-2,TRBD2,NA,TGTGCCAGCAGCTCCAGACTAGCGGGAGAGTCTACCGGGGAGCTGTTTTTT,CASSSRLAGESTGELFF
TRBV2,TRBJ2-3,NA,NA,TGTGCCAGCAACTACGGGGCAGATACGCAGTATTTT,CASNYGADTQYF
TRBV11-2,TRBJ1-2,NA,NA,TGTGCCAGCAGCCCGGGACTAGCAGACTATGGCTACACCTTC,CASSPGLADYGYTF
TRBV7-2,TRBJ2-7,NA,NA,TGTGCCAGCGGTCGGCGGGACACCTACGAGCAGTACTTC,CASGRRDTYEQYF
TRBV7-9,TRBJ1-1,NA,NA,TGTGCCAGCAGCTTAGCCGGCAGGGAGGCAGCTTTCTTT,CASSLAGREAAFF
TRBV5-1,TRBJ2-1,TRBD2,NA,TGCGCCAGCAGCTTAATAGCGGGAGGTTCCTACAATGAGCAGTTCTTC,CASSLIAGGSYNEQFF
TRBV19,TRBJ2-7,TRBD2,once,TGTGCCAGTAGTGTATTCTCGGGAGGGCTCTACGAGCAGTACTTC,CASSVFSGGLYEQYF
TRBV5-1,TRBJ2-3,TRBD2,NA,TGCGCCAGCAGCCCGCGGACTAGCGACTTCGCAGATACGCAGTATTTT,CASSPRTSDFADTQYF
TRBV5-1,TRBJ2-5,NA,NA,TGCGCCAGCAGCTTGGCTCCGGATGAGACCCAGTACTTC,CASSLAPDETQYF
TRBV4-2,TRBJ1-2,NA,NA,TGTGCCAGCAGCCAAGCGACAGCTACTAACTATGGCTACACCTTC,CASSQATATNYGYTF
TRBV5-1,TRBJ2-1,TRBD2,NA,TGCGCCAGCAGCCCACTAACTAGCGGAAAGCAGTTCTTC,CASSPLTSGKQFF
TRBV28,TRBJ1-5,NA,NA,TGTGCCAGCAGTTTCCAGCCCCAGCATTTT,CASSFQPQHF
TRBV15,TRBJ2-1,NA,NA,TGTGCCACCAGCAGAGCTAAGGGCCTAGGATCTCGTGAGCAGTTCTTC,CATSRAKGLGSREQFF
TRBV2,TRBJ1-2,TRBD1,NA,TGTGCCAGCAGCGACCGGACAGGGTCGAACTATGGCTACACCTTC,CASSDRTGSNYGYTF
TRBV5-1,TRBJ2-2,NA,NA,TGCGCCAGCAGCTTGTCGACGGTCACCGGGGAGCTGTTTTTT,CASSLSTVTGELFF
TRBV6-5,TRBJ1-6,NA,NA,TGTGCCAGCTGGGATCCAAATTCACCCCTCCACTTT,CASWDPNSPLHF
TRBV27,TRBJ1-2,NA,NA,TGTGCCAGCAGTTTCTCGACGAAGCCGGGAGGTAACTATGGCTACACCTTC,CASSFSTKPGGNYGYTF
TRBV5-1,TRBJ1-2,NA,NA,TGCGCCAGCAGCTTCCGGCCTATCCAACGAAGTATGTCTTTGGGCTACACCTTC,CASSFRPIQRSMSLGYTF
TRBV27,TRBJ2-7,TRBD1,NA,TGTGCCAGCAGTAAGCCCCGGACAGGGGGTAGTTACGAGCAGTACTTC,CASSKPRTGGSYEQYF
TRBV6-5,TRBJ1-1,NA,NA,TGTGCCAGCAGTTACTCGATTAGGGGAGGGACTGAAGCTTTCTTT,CASSYSIRGGTEAFF
TRBV11-2,TRBJ2-1,NA,NA,TGTGCCAGCAGCTTAGAGCAGAGCTCCTACAATGAGCAGTTCTTC,CASSLEQSSYNEQFF
TRBV18,TRBJ1-2,NA,NA,TGTGCCAGCTCACCAAGCACCTTCTATGGCTACACCTTC,CASSPSTFYGYTF
TRBV19,TRBJ2-5,TRBD1,NA,TGTGCCAGTAGCGGGACAGGTCAAGAGACCCAGTACTTC,CASSGTGQETQYF
TRBV29-1,TRBJ1-2,NA,NA,TGCAGCGTTAAGACAGGAGCTAATAACTATGGCTACACCTTC,CSVKTGANNYGYTF
TRBV9,TRBJ1-4,NA,NA,TGTGCCAGCAGCGTAGTCTCAGGGGAAAAACTGTTTTTT,CASSVVSGEKLFF
TRBV18,TRBJ1-2,NA,NA,TGTGCCAGCTCACCGTCGGCAGCGGTTTATGGCTACACCTTC,CASSPSAAVYGYTF
TRBV19,TRBJ1-5,NA,few,TGTGCCAGTAGTAGATCTAGCAATCAGCCCCAGCATTTT,CASSRSSNQPQHF
TRBV6-1,TRBJ1-1,NA,NA,TGTGCCAGCAGGGGCCACACTGAAGCTTTCTTT,CASRGHTEAFF
TRBV6-5,TRBJ2-2,NA,many,TGTGCCAGCAGCACATCATGGGACACCGGGGAGCTGTTTTTT,CASSTSWDTGELFF
TRBV5-1,TRBJ2-7,NA,few,TGCGCCAGCAGAGGGGCAGGGAAATCCTACGAGCAGTACTTC,CASRGAGKSYEQYF
TRBV21-1,TRBJ2-7,NA,NA,TGTGCCAGCAGCAAAGGGGCCGGCCCGGAGCAGTACTTC,CASSKGAGPEQYF
TRBV2,TRBJ2-7,NA,NA,TGTGCCAGCAGAGGCAGGGGCCACTCCTACGAGCAGTACTTC,CASRGRGHSYEQYF
TRBV5-1,TRBJ2-3,NA,NA,TGCGCCAGCAGCCGGGAAGCCGCCACAGATACGCAGTATTTT,CASSREAATDTQYF